Shown below are 12 T cell receptor beta chains from a single sample sequenced in a study of T cell responses to AZD1222 COVID-19 vaccine. Clones were sequenced by immunoSEQ multiplex PCR, and TCRdb holds only the in-frame ones, with some missing. The sample gives 150,000 or so clones, 80% to 90% of which show up once; 5.5% to 6% is in the top ten. This material consisted of peripheral blood, taken on day 0 of MenACWY control vaccination. These receptors all stem from an adult in good health.

V is TRBV5-5 and J is TRBJ2-1; 9 bases map to TRBD1. J gave up 4 bases and V 2 bases, and 4 bases lay outside the gene matches. Germline loops: CDR1 SGHKS, CDR2 YYEKEE (reference sequence). The CDR3 length is 15 residues. The CDR3, as DNA: TGTGCCAGCAGCTTAGGGACAGGGAAATACAATGAGCAGTTCTTC. Encoded protein: CASSLGTGKYNEQFF.

The rearrangement links TRBV11-3 to TRBJ2-1; D gene uncertain. CDR1 is SGHNT, CDR2 YENEEA, per germline. The V and J ends lost 7 bases and 7 bases respectively, with 17 bases between them. The CDR3 extends over 14 amino acids. The CDR3 sequence is CASTPGRALNEQFF. In DNA form, the CDR3 reads TGTGCCAGCACCCCTGGTAGGGCGTTGAATGAGCAGTTCTTC.

V gene TRBV7-9 combines with J gene TRBJ1-1; unclear D gene. In germline, CDR1 is SEHNR, CDR2 FQNEAQ (reference sequence). V was clipped by 5 bases and J by 6 bases, with 10 bases between them. This CDR3 region has 12 residues. CDR3 residues: CASSPRSPEAFF. CDR3 coding DNA: TGTGCCAGCAGCCCTCGGTCCCCTGAAGCTTTCTTT.

The chain recombines TRBV3-1 (or the pseudogene TRBV3-2) with TRBJ1-2; maybe TRBD1 (5 bases). CDR3 size: 15 residues. CDR1 LGHDT and CDR2 YNNKEL come from the germline V gene (reference sequence). V was pared by 8 bases and J by 3 bases, with 19 bases between. The CDR3 DNA is TGTGCCAGCGGAACTACAGGCCCTGGAGACTATGGCTACACCTTC. This codes for CASGTTGPGDYGYTF.

This clone was seen a single time. This sequence joins TRBV27 and TRBJ1-2, with D unclear. The CDR3 contains 13 residues. V gave up 3 bases and J gave up 5 bases, with 10 bases separating them. Per the germline V gene, CDR1 is MNHEY and CDR2 is SMNVEV (reference sequence). The CDR3 sequence is CASSFTDSYGYTF. The CDR3 DNA sequence: TGTGCCAGCAGTTTTACAGACTCTTATGGCTACACCTTC.

The chain recombines TRBV19 with TRBJ2-5, with a weak D call TRBD2 (6 bases). Germline V gene data show CDR1 as LNHDA and CDR2 as SQIVND (reference sequence). This CDR3 region has 14 residues. Trimming removed 4 bases at V and 8 bases at J, with 17 bases between. The CDR3 spells CASSTPGASLTQYF. The CDR3 coding sequence is TGTGCCAGTAGTACTCCGGGAGCCTCCCTTACCCAGTACTTC.

V and J are TRBV5-4 and TRBJ2-7; the D gene is possibly TRBD2 (6 bases). V lost 4 bases and J 2 bases, leaving 16 bases between the germline ends. From germline, CDR1 is SGHNT and CDR2 YYREEE (reference sequence). CDR3 size: 15 residues. This chain's CDR3 is CASSAAGTSTYEQYF. In nucleotides, the CDR3 is TGTGCCAGCAGCGCCGCCGGGACTTCCACCTACGAGCAGTACTTC.

V and J are TRBV5-1 and TRBJ1-5; 8 positions agree with TRBD1. V gave up 4 bases and J gave up 4 bases; unmatched junction bases: 4. Germline CDR1 reads SGHRS; CDR2 reads YFSETQ. The CDR3 has 14 amino acids. CDR3 protein: CASSPDRENQPQHF. The CDR3 DNA is TGCGCCAGCAGCCCGGACAGGGAAAATCAGCCCCAGCATTTT.

The chain couples TRBV7-2 to TRBJ2-7; D may correspond to TRBD1 or TRBD2 (5 bases each). CDR3 size: 16 residues. CDR1 is SGHTA and CDR2 is FQGNSA in the germline V gene. Trimming removed 1 base from V and 2 bases from J, with 15 bases in between. The CDR3 protein is CASSLGPWDHPYEQYF. The CDR3 DNA is TGTGCCAGCAGCTTAGGGCCGTGGGACCACCCCTACGAGCAGTACTTC.

The genes are TRBV6-5 and TRBJ1-2; 8 bases match TRBD1. Germline CDR1 MNHEY, CDR2 SVGAGI. This CDR3 comprises 16 residues. The V and J ends lost 3 bases and 8 bases, in that order; junction bases with no gene match: 14. The chain's CDR3 is CASSYYPGGAVWGYTF. The CDR3 DNA follows: TGTGCCAGCAGTTATTATCCAGGGGGCGCTGTCTGGGGCTACACCTTC.

The V call is TRBV7-2, the J call TRBJ2-2; D ambiguous. The CDR3 loop spans 15 amino acids. Germline values: CDR1 SGHTA, CDR2 FQGNSA. Trimming removed 5 bases at V and 7 bases at J, with 17 bases between. CDR3 region: CASSPGVSDGGELFF. For the CDR3, the DNA is TGTGCCAGCAGCCCTGGTGTCAGCGATGGCGGGGAGCTGTTTTTT.

The genes are TRBV19 and TRBJ1-2; D is undetermined. Trimming stripped 11 bases from V and 4 bases from J, with 14 bases between. There are 12 residues in the CDR3. From germline, CDR1 is LNHDA and CDR2 SQIVND (reference sequence). The CDR3: CACLGGVYGYTF. The CDR3, as DNA: TGTGCCTGTCTTGGCGGCGTCTATGGCTACACCTTC.